The 8 T cell receptor beta chains below all came from one sample that was sequenced in a study of persistence of HIV-infected CD4 T cells. Antigens for these TCRs are unknown. Sequencing used immunoSEQ version 4 in survey mode. Here immunoSEQ multiplex PCR was the method, and the copy in TCRdb shows in-frame clones only, minus some. The profile covers just over 40,000 clones, with more than 75% appearing a single time and 14% taken by the ten largest. Overlapping HIV-1 Gag 15-mer peptides at around 0.91 ug per peptide per mL were used. CD40L/CD69 double-negative CD45RO-high memory CD4+ T cells were collected. The source material was CD4+ T cells sorted from PBMCs after approximately 19-hour stimulation, sampled from a patient who received antiretroviral therapy. Receptors were obtained from an adult man with HIV who was CMV-seropositive.

The V gene is TRBV7-2, the J gene TRBJ1-1; the D gene is possibly TRBD1 (6 bases). CDR3 length: 15 amino acids. Per germline, CDR1 SGHTA and CDR2 FQGNSA. V shed 6 bases and J shed 0 bases, with 14 bases lying between them. The CDR3 here is CASRMPGAVNTEAFF. DNA of the CDR3: TGTGCCAGCAGAATGCCGGGGGCCGTGAACACTGAAGCTTTCTTT. Drawing the rest from reference TRBV7-2 and TRBJ1-1, the complete variable domain is GAGVSQSPSNKVTEKGKDVELRCDPISGHTALYWYRQSLGQGLEFLIYFQGNSAPDKSGLPSDRFSAERTGGSVSTLTIQRTQQEDSAVYLCASRMPGAVNTEAFFGQGTRLTVV.

The chain combines TRBV5-1 with TRBJ2-3; 9 bases fit TRBD2. J gave up 2 bases and V 0 bases, and 4 bases lay outside the gene matches. In germline, CDR1 is SGHRS, CDR2 YFSETQ. The CDR3 has 16 residues. Here the CDR3 DNA reads TGCGCCAGCAGCTTGGGGGCTAGCGGGACCACAGATACGCAGTATTTT. This sequence encodes CASSLGASGTTDTQYF. The complete variable domain, with remaining parts taken from reference TRBV5-1 and TRBJ2-3, reads KAGVTQTPRYLIKTRGQQVTLSCSPISGHRSVSWYQQTPGQGLQFLFEYFSETQRNKGNFPGRFSGRQFSNSRSEMNVSTLELGDSALYLCASSLGASGTTDTQYFGPGTRLTVL.

J is TRBJ2-2 and V is TRBV29-1, with TRBD1 matching 7 bases. CDR1 is SQVTM and CDR2 is ANQGSEA in the germline V gene. The CDR3 runs to 14 residues. V shed 6 bases and J 0 bases; nucleotides not matched to a gene: 4. The CDR3 spells CSVPGQPNTGELFF. For the CDR3, the DNA is TGCAGCGTCCCGGGACAGCCGAACACCGGGGAGCTGTTTTTT.

The chain recombines TRBV6-2 or TRBV6-3 with TRBJ2-7; the D gene is possibly TRBD2 (6 bases). Trimming left V 2 bases short and J 0 bases short, with 11 bases between. CDR1 MNHEY and CDR2 SVGEGT come from the germline V gene. The CDR3 is 15 amino acids. Here the CDR3 DNA reads TGTGCCAGCAGTTACCGGGGGAAGGGCTCCTACGAGCAGTACTTC. It specifies CASSYRGKGSYEQYF.

The J gene is TRBJ1-5, the V gene TRBV6-2 or TRBV6-3; D is uncertain. The length of the CDR3 is 16 residues. In germline, CDR1 is MNHEY, CDR2 SVGEGT. V was shortened by 6 bases and J by 2 bases, with 17 bases between the two germline ends. The CDR3 sequence: CASSGPAAWGNQPQHF. The CDR3 DNA reads TGTGCCAGCAGCGGCCCGGCAGCTTGGGGCAATCAGCCCCAGCATTTT.

The chain joins TRBV27 to TRBJ2-7; 7 nucleotides match TRBD2. Trimming took 4 bases from V and 6 from J; bases not matched to a gene: 6. Germline V gene data show CDR1 as MNHEY and CDR2 as SMNVEV (reference sequence). The CDR3 has 13 amino acids. The CDR3 here is CASSSRTRGEQYF. The CDR3 bases are TGTGCCAGCAGTTCTAGGACTAGGGGCGAGCAGTACTTC.

The genes are TRBV2 and TRBJ1-5; the D gene is possibly TRBD1 (6 bases). Trimming removed 4 bases at V and 4 bases at J, with 8 bases between. The CDR3 has 13 amino acids. Per the germline V gene, CDR1 is SNHLY and CDR2 is FYNNEI. CDR3 bases: TGTGCCAGCAGTGGGCAGGGGAATCAGCCCCAGCATTTT. Amino acid sequence: CASSGQGNQPQHF.

V and J are TRBV4-2 and TRBJ2-1; D ambiguous. The CDR3 runs 14 residues. The V end was cut by 2 bases, the J end by 13 bases, with 18 bases between. Germline V CDR1 and CDR2: LGHNA, YNFKEQ. CDR3 protein: CASSQIGLVNIQFF. Written as DNA, the CDR3 is TGTGCCAGCAGCCAAATCGGGCTTGTAAACATCCAGTTCTTC.